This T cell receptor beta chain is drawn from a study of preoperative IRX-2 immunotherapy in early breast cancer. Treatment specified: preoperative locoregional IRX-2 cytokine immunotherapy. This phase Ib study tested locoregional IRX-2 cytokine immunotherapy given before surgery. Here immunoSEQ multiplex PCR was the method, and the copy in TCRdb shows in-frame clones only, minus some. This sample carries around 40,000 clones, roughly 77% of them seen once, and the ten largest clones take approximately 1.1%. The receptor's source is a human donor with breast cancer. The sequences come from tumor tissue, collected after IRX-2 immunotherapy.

The CDR3 DNA sequence: TGTGCCAGCAGCCGGGGACTAGCTATTGAGACCCAGTACTTC. This sequence encodes CASSRGLAIETQYF. The genes are TRBV11-3 and TRBJ2-5; TRBD2 agrees at 9 bases. CDR3 length equals 14 residues. V lost 5 bases to trimming and J lost 5 bases; unmatched junction nucleotides: 6. Germline assignment: CDR1 SGHNT and CDR2 YENEEA.